This T cell receptor (beta chain) was retrieved from a study of blood T cell repertoires in COVID-19. Study details: Material from acute and convalescent COVID-19 was sourced from the United States, Italy and Spain. T cells, B-cell-depleted T cells, or PBMCs provided the cDNA or gDNA that served as material.

During active infection, Seattle patients enrolled and were then monitored through disease. Concerning this clone: At one boundary the junction diverges from the germline segment, which might be a read error.

Sequencing was performed with immunoSEQ multiplex PCR; in TCRdb, only in-frame clones are kept and a portion is missing. The profile shows hundreds of thousands of clones, over 80% of them singletons. Germline V CDR1 and CDR2: MNHEY, SVGAGI. This CDR3 spans 14 amino acids. The sequencing input was peripheral blood. The chain links TRBV6-5 to TRBJ1-6, with unresolved D. The source of this sequence is a woman aged 50 to 65 with COVID-19, enrolled during active disease. CDR3 nucleotides: TGTGCCAGCATGGCGGGCAGGATACATTCAGCCCTCCACTTT. Translated: CASMAGRIHSALHF.